These 21 T cell receptor beta chains were all obtained from the same sample, sequenced in a study of OX40 agonist ivuxolimab in advanced cancers. Repertoires were generated with immunoSEQ multiplex PCR, while TCRdb's copy carries only in-frame clones and drops some. The sample gives some 50,000 clones, around 87% of which show up once; more than 1.5% is in the top ten. This material consisted of CD4+ or CD8+ T cells sorted from blood, taken in a trial of the OX40 agonist ivuxolimab. The receptors come from an adult with an advanced solid tumor such as melanoma, head and neck, liver or kidney cancer.

The chain joins TRBV27 to TRBJ1-2; 8 bases line up with TRBD1. Unmatched junction bases numbered 16, after V lost 4 bases and J lost 3 bases. CDR1 is MNHEY, CDR2 SMNVEV, per germline (reference sequence). This CDR3 spans 18 amino acids. The CDR3 nucleotides read TGTGCCAGCAGTTCTATACGGAGCCCGGGACAGGAAGACTATGGCTACACCTTC. Protein: CASSSIRSPGQEDYGYTF.

The V gene is TRBV6-6, the J gene TRBJ2-5, with D maybe TRBD1 (6 bases). Germline CDR1 is MNHNY and CDR2 is SVGAGI (reference sequence). V lost 6 bases and J lost 10, with 15 bases in between. CDR3 length: 12 residues. CDR3 protein: CASRRDTQIQYF. The CDR3 DNA follows: TGTGCCAGCAGAAGGGACACCCAGATCCAGTACTTC.

This clone was seen once. This chain connects TRBV6-5 to TRBJ2-2; possibly TRBD1 for D (5 bases). This CDR3 has 15 residues. CDR1 and CDR2 (germline): MNHEY, SVGAGI. V was pared by 6 bases and J by 4 bases, with 15 bases between. This CDR3 reads CASRPQGRGTGELFF. The CDR3 region has the DNA TGTGCCAGCAGACCCCAGGGTAGGGGCACCGGGGAGCTGTTTTTT.

V is TRBV6-5 and J is TRBJ2-7, with 9 bases that match TRBD1. The trim removed 5 bases at V and 5 bases at J, leaving 7 bases unmatched. The germline CDR1 and CDR2 sequences are MNHEY and SVGAGI. The CDR3 extends over 14 amino acids. Here the CDR3 DNA reads TGTGCCAGCAGTCTCACAGGGGGCTACAACGAGCAGTACTTC. Amino acids: CASSLTGGYNEQYF.

V is TRBV28 and J is TRBJ1-1, with unresolved D. The V gene's germline CDR1 is MDHEN and CDR2 SYDVKM. Trimming removed 5 bases at V and 4 bases at J, with 17 bases between. The CDR3 spans 15 residues. In DNA, the CDR3 is TGTGCCAGCAGTCCTACGGTAGCCATGGCCACTGAAGCTTTCTTT. Translating it yields CASSPTVAMATEAFF.

The chain recombines TRBV4-3 with TRBJ1-2; D is undetermined. V lost 5 bases to trimming and J lost 7 bases, with 20 bases between them. Per germline, CDR1 LGHNA and CDR2 YSLEER. The CDR3 sequence is 15 residues long. The CDR3 here is CASSYRLEGSAGYTF. In nucleotides, the CDR3 is TGCGCCAGCAGCTACCGATTGGAAGGGAGTGCTGGCTACACCTTC.

The chain employs TRBV10-2 and TRBJ2-1; D perhaps matches TRBD2 (6 bases). V lost 0 bases, J lost 6 bases, and 15 bases lay in between. This CDR3 contains 16 residues. Germline lookup yields CDR1 WSHSY and CDR2 SAAADI. The CDR3 here is CASSESGRGGPNEQFF. CDR3 DNA: TGCGCCAGCAGTGAGTCCGGGCGGGGAGGCCCCAATGAGCAGTTCTTC.

The V gene is TRBV4-3, the J gene TRBJ2-7, with 11 bases identical to TRBD2. Germline lookup yields CDR1 LGHNA and CDR2 YSLEER. J lost 3 bases, V lost 3 bases, and 4 bases had no gene match. This CDR3 region has 15 residues. The CDR3 here is CASSHRTSGFYEQYF. Written as DNA, the CDR3 is TGCGCCAGCAGCCATAGGACTAGCGGGTTCTACGAGCAGTACTTC.

The chain carries TRBV7-2 and TRBJ2-1; 8 positions match TRBD2. Germline V gene sequence: CDR1 SGHTA, CDR2 FQGNSA. The CDR3 loop spans 16 amino acids. The V and J ends lost 4 bases and 7 bases, in that order; junction bases with no gene match: 12. The CDR3 sequence is CASSSLGAGVGNEQFF. Written as DNA, the CDR3 is TGTGCCAGCAGCTCCCTAGGAGCGGGAGTAGGGAATGAGCAGTTCTTC.

V and J are TRBV10-1 and TRBJ2-3, with D perhaps TRBD1 or TRBD2 (5 bases each). CDR1 and CDR2 from the germline V gene are WNHNN and SYGVQD (reference sequence). Trimming removed 0 bases from V and 5 bases from J, with 18 bases in between. The CDR3 has 17 amino acids. As DNA, the CDR3 is TGCGCCAGCAGTGAGTCAGGGGACCCCTCTCGTGGAGATACGCAGTATTTT. Translated: CASSESGDPSRGDTQYF.

This clone turned up a few times. The rearrangement joins TRBV28 to TRBJ2-7, with 7 bases that match TRBD1. The V gene end was trimmed by 6 bases and the J gene end by 2 bases; junction bases not matched to a gene: 10. The length of the CDR3 is 15 residues. CDR1 is MDHEN, CDR2 SYDVKM, per germline. CDR3 protein: CASSPTGAAAYEQYV. CDR3 nucleotides: TGTGCCAGCAGCCCTACAGGGGCCGCGGCCTACGAGCAGTACGTC.

The chain joins TRBV6-1 to TRBJ1-1; D may be TRBD1 (5 bases). The CDR3 totals 13 residues. The ends were cut back, 8 bases at V and 8 bases at J, with 18 bases in the middle. The germline gives CDR1 MNHNS, CDR2 SASEGT. CDR3 in amino acids: CASGASTGVEAFF. The CDR3 region has the DNA TGTGCCAGCGGGGCTTCCACGGGGGTCGAAGCTTTCTTT.

The chain links TRBV7-8 to TRBJ2-7; 11 positions match TRBD2. The V gene's germline CDR1 is SGHVS and CDR2 FQNEAQ. V trimming: 4 bases; J trimming: 7 bases; junction bases outside the gene matches: 9. The CDR3 is 15 amino acids. CDR3 in amino acids: CASSSLAGGQGEQYF. CDR3 nucleotides: TGTGCCAGCAGCTCCTTAGCGGGAGGGCAGGGTGAGCAGTACTTC.

The chain uses TRBV5-4 and TRBJ2-7; 9 nucleotides match TRBD1. Losses at the gene ends were 4 bases for V and 5 bases for J; bases not matched to a gene: 7. The CDR3 contains 14 residues. Germline V gene sequence: CDR1 SGHNT, CDR2 YYREEE (reference sequence). The CDR3 here is CASSVQGAGDEQYV. Here the CDR3 DNA reads TGTGCCAGCAGCGTACAGGGGGCAGGGGACGAGCAGTACGTC.

This chain uses TRBV5-6 with TRBJ1-6; tentative D call: TRBD1 (6 bases). V gave up 0 bases and J gave up 6 bases, with 16 bases separating them. The CDR3 contains 17 residues. CDR1 is SGHDT, CDR2 YYEEEE, per germline. The CDR3 DNA sequence: TGTGCCAGCAGCTTGGAGGTGGGGGCCGCCGGTAATTCACCCCTCCACTTT. It codes for CASSLEVGAAGNSPLHF.

The chain links TRBV2 to TRBJ2-1; 9 bases line up with TRBD1. Germline V CDR1 and CDR2: SNHLY, FYNNEI. Trimming removed 7 bases from V and 12 bases from J; junction bases left unmatched: 10. The CDR3 has 13 residues. The CDR3 region has the DNA TGTGCCAGCATCGGACAGGGGACACGGGGGCAGTTCTTC. Its protein product is CASIGQGTRGQFF.

V is TRBV14 and J is TRBJ2-7; tentative D call: TRBD1 (6 bases). CDR3 length: 19 residues. Germline values: CDR1 SGHDN, CDR2 FVKESK. The ends were cut back, 3 bases at V and 2 bases at J, with 26 bases in the middle. The CDR3 region has the DNA TGTGCCAGCAGCCAGGTTAGGAATAGACAGGCTGGCCTCGCCTACGAGCAGTACTTC. It yields the protein CASSQVRNRQAGLAYEQYF.

The V and J genes are TRBV5-1 and TRBJ1-2; 12 bases align to TRBD1. Germline values: CDR1 SGHRS, CDR2 YFSETQ. V shed 5 bases, J shed 0 bases, and the junction held 11 bases outside the gene matches. This CDR3 has 18 amino acids. CDR3 coding DNA: TGCGCCAGCAGAGTGGGTCGTGGGACAGGGGGCACTAACTATGGCTACACCTTC. It codes for CASRVGRGTGGTNYGYTF. Combining the CDR3 with reference TRBV5-1 and TRBJ1-2 gives the whole variable domain KAGVTQTPRYLIKTRGQQVTLSCSPISGHRSVSWYQQTPGQGLQFLFEYFSETQRNKGNFPGRFSGRQFSNSRSEMNVSTLELGDSALYLCASRVGRGTGGTNYGYTFGSGTRLTVV.

The chain combines TRBV28 with TRBJ1-5, with TRBD1 matching 9 bases. V was clipped by 3 bases and J by 2 bases; unmatched bases: 2. The CDR3 extends over 15 amino acids. The germline CDR1 and CDR2 sequences are MDHEN and SYDVKM. The CDR3, as DNA: TGTGCCAGCAGTTTCCGGACAGGGGGCAATCAGCCCCAGCATTTT. Translation gives CASSFRTGGNQPQHF.

This clone was seen only once. V gene TRBV4-3 combines with J gene TRBJ1-2; 8 bases map to TRBD1. V shed 1 base, J shed 4 bases, and the junction held 2 bases outside the gene matches. CDR1 LGHNA and CDR2 YSLEER come from the germline V gene. This CDR3 is 14 amino acids long. CDR3 coding DNA: TGCGCCAGCAGCCAAGGGACAGGGCCCTATGGCTACACCTTC. This encodes CASSQGTGPYGYTF.

The genes are TRBV5-8 and TRBJ1-5; 9 nucleotides agree with TRBD1. The junction had 9 bases not matched to a gene; V was cut back by 3 bases and J by 5 bases. This CDR3 has 16 residues. Per the germline V gene, CDR1 is SGHTS and CDR2 is YDEGEE. CDR3 coding DNA: TGTGCCAGCAGCTCCCGGGACAGGGTTCGTGATCAGCCCCAGCATTTT. Its protein is CASSSRDRVRDQPQHF.